This TCR beta chain was sequenced for a study of a mutant IDH1 vaccine in newly diagnosed glioma. Sequencing was performed with immunoSEQ multiplex PCR; in TCRdb, only in-frame clones are kept and a portion is missing. The table has some 42,000 clones, around 74% seen once. With regard to this clone: Its cognate antigen is unknown.

Overall study results and limits: Alterations occurring in top peripheral T cell clonotypes seemed unrelated to pseudoprogression.

Documented time point: week 23, last vaccination. Mutant IDH1 20-mer peptide, at 300 ug, made up each vaccine dose, with topical imiquimod. New IDH1-mutant, ATRX-lost WHO grade 3 or 4 astrocytomas occurred in donors. This CDR3 has 13 residues. Trimming shortened V by 0 bases and J by 3 bases, and 6 bases separated the two germline ends. Germline CDR1 and CDR2: GTSNPN and SVGIG (reference sequence). The sequence derives from a man in his forties or fifties with glioma. The chain couples TRBV30 to TRBJ1-3; D remains unclear. This material consisted of PBMCs, taken from a glioma patient whose treatment included an IDH1 peptide vaccine. The CDR3 region has the DNA TGTGCCTGGAGTGTCTGGGGTGGAAACACCATATATTTT. Translating gives CAWSVWGGNTIYF.